These 2 T cell receptor beta chains share one sample of origin, sequenced in a study of cytomegalovirus exposure and HLA in healthy donors. The PCR used 60 Vbeta and 13 Jbeta primers. Libraries were prepared by immunoSEQ multiplex PCR; TCRdb keeps only in-frame clonotypes and omits some of them. The sample records some 200,000 clones, roughly 80% being singletons. The sequenced material came from PBMCs. These receptors were collected from a man in his fifties or sixties in good health and CMV-seronegative.

V usage is TRBV7-9 and J usage is TRBJ2-7; tentative D call: TRBD2 (5 bases). The CDR3 consists of 16 residues. Between the trimmed V and J ends, which lost 2 bases and 4 bases, there was a span of 18 bases. The germline V gene has CDR1 SEHNR and CDR2 FQNEAQ (reference sequence). In nucleotides, the CDR3 is TGTGCCAGCAGCTTACCCGGTGGAGGAGAGGAATACGAGCAGTACTTC. Its protein is CASSLPGGGEEYEQYF.

This clone was observed a handful of times. The rearrangement uses TRBV19 and TRBJ1-1; tentative D call: TRBD1 (5 bases). Trimming removed 7 bases at V and 4 bases at J, with 10 bases between. CDR1 LNHDA and CDR2 SQIVND come from the germline V gene (reference sequence). This CDR3 contains 12 residues. CDR3 in amino acids: CASIGGGTEAFF. CDR3 DNA: TGTGCCAGTATCGGGGGGGGCACTGAAGCTTTCTTT.